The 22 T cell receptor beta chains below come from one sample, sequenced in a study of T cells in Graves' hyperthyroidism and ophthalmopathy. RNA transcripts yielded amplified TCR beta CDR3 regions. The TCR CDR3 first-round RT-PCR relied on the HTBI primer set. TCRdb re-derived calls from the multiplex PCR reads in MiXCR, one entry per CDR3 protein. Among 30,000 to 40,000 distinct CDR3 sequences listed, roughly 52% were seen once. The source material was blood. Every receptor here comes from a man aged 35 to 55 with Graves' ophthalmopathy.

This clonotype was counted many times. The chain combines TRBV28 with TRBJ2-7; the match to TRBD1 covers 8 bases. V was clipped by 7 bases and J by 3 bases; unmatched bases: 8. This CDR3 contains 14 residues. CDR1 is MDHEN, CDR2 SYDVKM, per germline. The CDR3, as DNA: TGTGCCAGCACCAGGACAGGGACCTTCTACGAGCAGTACTTC. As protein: CASTRTGTFYEQYF.

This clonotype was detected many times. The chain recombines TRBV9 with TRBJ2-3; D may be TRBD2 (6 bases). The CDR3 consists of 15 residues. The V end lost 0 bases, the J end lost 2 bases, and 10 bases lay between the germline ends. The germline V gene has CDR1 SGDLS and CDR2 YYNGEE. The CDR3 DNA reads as TGTGCCAGCAGCGTAGGCGGGGCTCACACAGATACGCAGTATTTT. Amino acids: CASSVGGAHTDTQYF.

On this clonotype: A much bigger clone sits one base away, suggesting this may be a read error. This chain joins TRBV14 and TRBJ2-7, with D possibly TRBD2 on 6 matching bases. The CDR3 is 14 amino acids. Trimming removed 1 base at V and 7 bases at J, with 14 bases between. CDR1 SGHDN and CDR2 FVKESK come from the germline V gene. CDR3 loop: CASSQVGGYNEQYF. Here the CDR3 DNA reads TGTGCCAGCAGCCAAGTCGGGGGTTACAATGAGCAGTACTTC.

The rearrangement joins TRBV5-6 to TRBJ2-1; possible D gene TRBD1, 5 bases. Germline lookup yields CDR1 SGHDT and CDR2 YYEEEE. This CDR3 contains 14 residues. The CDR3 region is CACSLEGQGNEQFF. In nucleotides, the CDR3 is TGTGCGTGCAGCTTGGAAGGCCAGGGCAATGAGCAGTTCTTC. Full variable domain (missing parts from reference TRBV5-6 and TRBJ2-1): DAGVTQSPTHLIKTRGQQVTLRCSPKSGHDTVSWYQQALGQGPQFIFQYYEEEERQRGNFPDRFSGHQFPNYSSELNVNALLLGDSALYLCACSLEGQGNEQFFGPGTRLTVL.

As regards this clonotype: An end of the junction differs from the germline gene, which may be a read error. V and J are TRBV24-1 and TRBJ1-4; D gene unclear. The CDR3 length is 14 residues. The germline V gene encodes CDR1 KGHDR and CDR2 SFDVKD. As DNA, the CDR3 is TGTGCTACCAGTGATCGAAATGACGGGAGCAAACTGTTTTTT. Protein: CATSDRNDGSKLFF.

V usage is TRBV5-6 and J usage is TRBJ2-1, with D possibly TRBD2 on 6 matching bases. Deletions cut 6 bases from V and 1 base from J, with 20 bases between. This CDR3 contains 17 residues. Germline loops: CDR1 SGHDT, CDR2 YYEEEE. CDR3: CASTIQVLAVSYNEQFF. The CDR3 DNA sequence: TGTGCCAGCACCATTCAGGTATTAGCGGTATCCTACAATGAGCAGTTCTTC.

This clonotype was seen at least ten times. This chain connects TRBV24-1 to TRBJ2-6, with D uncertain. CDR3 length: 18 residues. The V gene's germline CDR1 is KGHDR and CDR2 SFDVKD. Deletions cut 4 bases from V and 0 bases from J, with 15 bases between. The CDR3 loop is CATSDGRQEYSGANVLTF. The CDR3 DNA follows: TGTGCCACCAGTGACGGCCGTCAAGAATACTCTGGGGCCAACGTCCTGACTTTC.

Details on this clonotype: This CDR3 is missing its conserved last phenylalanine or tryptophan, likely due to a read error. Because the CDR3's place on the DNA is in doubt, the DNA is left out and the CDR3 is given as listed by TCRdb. The CDR3 spells CATTVEPMGGYTFGS. The chain combines TRBV10-3 with TRBJ2-5; the tabulated D call, TRBD1, remains unverified against the DNA. The CDR3 is 15 residues long, ends included. Germline CDR1 and CDR2: ENHRY and SYGVKD.

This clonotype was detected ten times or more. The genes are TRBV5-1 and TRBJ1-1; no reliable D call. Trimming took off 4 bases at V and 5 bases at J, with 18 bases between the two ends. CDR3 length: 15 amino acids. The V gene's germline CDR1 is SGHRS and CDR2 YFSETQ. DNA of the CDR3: TGCGCCAGCAGCATGAGGGCCGGGCAAGGGACTGAAGCTTTCTTT. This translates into CASSMRAGQGTEAFF.

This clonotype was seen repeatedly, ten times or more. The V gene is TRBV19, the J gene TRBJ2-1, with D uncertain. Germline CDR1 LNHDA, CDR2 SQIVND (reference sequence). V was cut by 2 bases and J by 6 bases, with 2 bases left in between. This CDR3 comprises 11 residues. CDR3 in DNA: TGTGCCAGTAGTATATTCAATGAGCAGTTCTTC. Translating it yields CASSIFNEQFF.

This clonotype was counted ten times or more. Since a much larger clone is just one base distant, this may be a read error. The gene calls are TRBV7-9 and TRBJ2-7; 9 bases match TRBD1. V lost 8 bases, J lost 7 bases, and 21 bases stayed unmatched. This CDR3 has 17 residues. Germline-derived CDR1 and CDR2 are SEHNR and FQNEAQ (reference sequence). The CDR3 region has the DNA TGTGCCAGCGGCTCCCTGGGGGGGGGACAGGGTTCTGGAGAGCAGTACTTC. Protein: CASGSLGGGQGSGEQYF.

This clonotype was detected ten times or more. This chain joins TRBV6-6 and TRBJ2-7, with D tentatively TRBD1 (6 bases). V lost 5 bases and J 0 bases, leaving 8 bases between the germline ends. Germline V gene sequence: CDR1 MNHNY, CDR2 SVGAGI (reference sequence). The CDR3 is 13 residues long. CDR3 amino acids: CASSRTASYEQYF. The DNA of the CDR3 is TGTGCCAGCAGTCGGACAGCCTCCTACGAGCAGTACTTC.

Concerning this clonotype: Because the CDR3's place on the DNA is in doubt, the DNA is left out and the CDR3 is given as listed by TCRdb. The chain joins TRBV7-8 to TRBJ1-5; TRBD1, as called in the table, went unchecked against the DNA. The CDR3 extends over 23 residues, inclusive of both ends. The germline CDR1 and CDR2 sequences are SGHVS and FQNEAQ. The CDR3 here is CASSLVYEQYFGPGTRLFQPQHF.

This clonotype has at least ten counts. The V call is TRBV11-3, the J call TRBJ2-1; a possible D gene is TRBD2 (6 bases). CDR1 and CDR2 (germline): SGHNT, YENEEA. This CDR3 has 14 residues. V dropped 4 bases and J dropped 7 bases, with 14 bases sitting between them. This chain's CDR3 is CASSWRGRENEQFF. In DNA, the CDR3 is TGTGCCAGCAGCTGGCGGGGCAGGGAAAATGAGCAGTTCTTC.

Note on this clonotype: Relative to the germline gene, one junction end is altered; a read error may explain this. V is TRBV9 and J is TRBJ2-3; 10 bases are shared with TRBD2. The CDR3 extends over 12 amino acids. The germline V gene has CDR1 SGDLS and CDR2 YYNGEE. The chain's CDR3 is CVSGGAVDTQYF. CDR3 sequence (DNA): TGTGTCAGCGGGGGGGCTGTAGATACGCAGTATTTT.

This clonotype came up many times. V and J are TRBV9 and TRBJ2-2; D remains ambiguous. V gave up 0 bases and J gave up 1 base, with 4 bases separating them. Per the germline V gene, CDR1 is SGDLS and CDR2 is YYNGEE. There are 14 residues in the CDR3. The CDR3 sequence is CASSVGRNTGELFF. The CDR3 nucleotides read TGTGCCAGCAGCGTAGGTAGGAACACCGGGGAGCTGTTTTTT. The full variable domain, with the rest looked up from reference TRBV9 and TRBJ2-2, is DSGVTQTPKHLITATGQRVTLRCSPRSGDLSVYWYQQSLDQGLQFLIQYYNGEERAKGNILERFSAQQFPDLHSELNLSSLELGDSALYFCASSVGRNTGELFFGEGSRLTVL.

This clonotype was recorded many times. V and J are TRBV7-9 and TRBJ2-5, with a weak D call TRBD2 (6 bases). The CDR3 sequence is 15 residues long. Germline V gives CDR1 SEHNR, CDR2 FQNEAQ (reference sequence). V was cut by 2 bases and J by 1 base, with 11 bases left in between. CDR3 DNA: TGTGCCAGCAGCTTACTCTCGGGGGTCCAAGAGACCCAGTACTTC. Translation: CASSLLSGVQETQYF. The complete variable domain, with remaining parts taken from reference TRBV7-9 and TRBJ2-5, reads DTGVSQNPRHKITKRGQNVTFRCDPISEHNRLYWYRQTLGQGPEFLTYFQNEAQLEKSRLLSDRFSAERPKGSFSTLEIQRTEQGDSAMYLCASSLLSGVQETQYFGPGTRLLVL.

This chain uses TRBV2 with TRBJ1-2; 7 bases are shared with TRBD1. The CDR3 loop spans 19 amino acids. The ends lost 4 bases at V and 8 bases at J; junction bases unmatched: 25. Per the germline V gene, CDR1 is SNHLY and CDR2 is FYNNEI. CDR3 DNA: TGTGCCAGCAGTGGGCATGCCGACAGTTATAAGGGGGACAGCTCCGGCTACACCTTC. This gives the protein CASSGHADSYKGDSSGYTF.

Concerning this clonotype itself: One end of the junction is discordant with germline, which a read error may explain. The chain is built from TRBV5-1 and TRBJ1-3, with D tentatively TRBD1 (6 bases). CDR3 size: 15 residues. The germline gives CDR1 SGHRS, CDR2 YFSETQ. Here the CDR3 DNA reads TGCGCCAGCAGCTCATCAGGGGCGAGTGGAAGCACCATATATTTT. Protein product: CASSSSGASGSTIYF.

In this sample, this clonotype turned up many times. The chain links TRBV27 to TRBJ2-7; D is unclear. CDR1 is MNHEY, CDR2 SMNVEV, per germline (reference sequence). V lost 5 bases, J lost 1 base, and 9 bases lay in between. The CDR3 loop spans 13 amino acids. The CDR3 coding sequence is TGTGCCAGCAGTCCAAGACCGTCCTACGAGCAGTACTTC. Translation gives CASSPRPSYEQYF.

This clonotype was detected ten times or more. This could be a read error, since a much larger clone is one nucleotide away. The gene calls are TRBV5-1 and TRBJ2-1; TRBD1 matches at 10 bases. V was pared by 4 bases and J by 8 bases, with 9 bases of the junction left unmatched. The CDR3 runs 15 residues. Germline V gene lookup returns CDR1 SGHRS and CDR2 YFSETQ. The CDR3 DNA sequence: TGCGCCAGCAGCCTCCAGACAGGGGGCTCGGATGAGCAGTTCTTC. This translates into CASSLQTGGSDEQFF.

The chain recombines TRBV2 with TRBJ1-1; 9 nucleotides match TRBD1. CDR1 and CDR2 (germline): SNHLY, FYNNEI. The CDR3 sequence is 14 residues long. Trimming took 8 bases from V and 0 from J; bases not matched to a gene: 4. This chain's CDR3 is CASGRDRVNTEAFF. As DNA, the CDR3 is TGTGCCAGCGGGAGGGACAGGGTGAACACTGAAGCTTTCTTT. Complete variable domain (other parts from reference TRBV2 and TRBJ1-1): EPEVTQTPSHQVTQMGQEVILRCVPISNHLYFYWYRQILGQKVEFLVSFYNNEISEKSEIFDDQFSVERPDGSNFTLKIRSTKLEDSAMYFCASGRDRVNTEAFFGQGTRLTVV.